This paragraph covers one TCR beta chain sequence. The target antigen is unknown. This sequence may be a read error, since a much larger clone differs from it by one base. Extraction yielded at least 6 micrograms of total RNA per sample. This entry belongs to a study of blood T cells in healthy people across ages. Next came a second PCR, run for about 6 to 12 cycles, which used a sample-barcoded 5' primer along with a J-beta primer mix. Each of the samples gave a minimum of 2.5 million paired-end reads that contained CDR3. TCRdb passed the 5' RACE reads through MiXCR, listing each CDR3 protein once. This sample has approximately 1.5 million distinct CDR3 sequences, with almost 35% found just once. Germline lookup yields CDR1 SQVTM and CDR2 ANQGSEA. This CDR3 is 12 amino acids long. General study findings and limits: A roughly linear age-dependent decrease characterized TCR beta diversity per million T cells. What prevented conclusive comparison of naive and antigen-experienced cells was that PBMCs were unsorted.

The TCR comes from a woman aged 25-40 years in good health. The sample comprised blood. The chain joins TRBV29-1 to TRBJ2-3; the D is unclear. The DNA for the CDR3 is TGCAGCGTTCAGGACGGCACAGATGCGCAGTATTTT. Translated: CSVQDGTDAQYF.